This passage covers 11 T cell receptor beta chains from one sample sequenced in a study of cytomegalovirus exposure and HLA in healthy donors (dated by TCRdb to 2016 to 2017). Library preparation employed the immunoSEQ multiplex PCR assay. A mixture of 60 forward primers for TCR Vbeta segments and 13 reverse primers for TCR Jbeta segments was used in the multiplex PCR. Sourced from immuneACCESS, this table was stored by TCRdb with only in-frame sequences that have V and J called. A share of the clones is absent; for the studies checked, an unresolved V gene accounts for under half, and the remainder has no known explanation. The sample includes about 100,000 clones, with 70% to 80% observed a single time. Of the sample, 5.2% falls within the top ten clones. The sample taken for sequencing was PBMCs. The receptors derive from a female donor in good health and CMV-seropositive.

This clone has a handful of counts. The genes are TRBV2 and TRBJ2-2; D unresolved. The V end was cut by 6 bases, the J end by 0 bases, with 11 bases between. The CDR3 length is 15 residues. The germline gives CDR1 SNHLY, CDR2 FYNNEI. Here the CDR3 DNA reads TGTGCCAGCAGATTTGACACCGCGAACACCGGGGAGCTGTTTTTT. This sequence encodes CASRFDTANTGELFF.

This clone has a handful of counts. The V call is TRBV9, the J call TRBJ2-1; 12 bases agree with TRBD2. V shed 3 bases and J 8 bases; nucleotides not matched to a gene: 6. The CDR3 runs to 15 residues. Per germline, CDR1 SGDLS and CDR2 YYNGEE. In DNA, the CDR3 is TGTGCCAGCAGCGCCCTAGCGGGGGGGTCCGATGAGCAGTTCTTC. Translated: CASSALAGGSDEQFF.

Only one count was recorded for this clone. The V and J genes are TRBV7-2 and TRBJ1-3; TRBD1 aligns across 7 bases. The ends lost 1 base at V and 2 bases at J; junction bases unmatched: 2. Germline V gives CDR1 SGHTA, CDR2 FQGNSA. The CDR3 extends over 15 amino acids. The CDR3 region is CASSLGTGAGNTIYF. The CDR3 DNA follows: TGTGCCAGCAGCTTAGGGACAGGTGCTGGAAACACCATATATTTT.

J is TRBJ2-3 and V is TRBV6-5, with 7 bases aligning to TRBD2. Germline V gene data show CDR1 as MNHEY and CDR2 as SVGAGI. V was pared by 6 bases and J by 2 bases, with 8 bases of the junction left unmatched. The length of the CDR3 is 15 residues. The CDR3 spells CASRLKRGFTDTQYF. The CDR3 DNA is TGTGCCAGCAGACTTAAGCGGGGTTTCACAGATACGCAGTATTTT.

Note on this clone: Compared with germline, one end of the junction differs, possibly owing to a read error. This chain connects TRBV7-7 to TRBJ2-7; maybe TRBD1 (6 bases). The CDR3 covers 15 residues. Per the germline V gene, CDR1 is SSHAT and CDR2 is FNYEAQ (reference sequence). The CDR3 region is CASSLEAGGGYEQYF. The CDR3 nucleotides are TGTGCTAGCAGCTTAGAAGCTGGGGGCGGGTACGAGCAGTACTTC.

The rearrangement links TRBV4-3 to TRBJ1-3, with unresolved D. V dropped 3 bases and J dropped 1 base, with 19 bases sitting between them. Germline V gives CDR1 LGHNA, CDR2 YSLEER. CDR3 length equals 18 residues. The CDR3 DNA reads as TGCGCCAGCAGCCAGTTCGGATACGGGGAAGGGTCTGGAAACACCATATATTTT. Its translation is CASSQFGYGEGSGNTIYF.

The CDR3 is CASSAGTGLYEQYF. CDR3 coding DNA: TGCGCCAGCAGCGCGGGGACAGGTCTCTACGAGCAGTACTTC. The chain employs TRBV5-1 and TRBJ2-7; the match to TRBD1 covers 8 bases. The CDR3 has 14 residues. Germline CDR1 SGHRS, CDR2 YFSETQ. V shed 4 bases, J shed 3 bases, and the junction held 6 bases outside the gene matches.

The V gene is TRBV28, the J gene TRBJ1-5; D possibly corresponds to TRBD1 (5 bases). This CDR3 comprises 13 residues. From germline, CDR1 is MDHEN and CDR2 SYDVKM. V lost 8 bases and J 11 bases, leaving 19 bases between the germline ends. The CDR3 protein is CASSGRGDHSQHF. The CDR3 nucleotides read TGTGCCAGCTCGGGGAGGGGCGACCATTCCCAGCATTTT.

Only a few counts were recorded for this clone. This chain's CDR3 is CASEPRDSPVEDTQYF. In DNA, the CDR3 is TGTGCCAGCGAACCCAGAGACTCCCCGGTAGAGGATACGCAGTATTTT. The chain joins TRBV5-4 to TRBJ2-3; D gene unclear. Between the trimmed V and J ends, which lost 7 bases and 6 bases, there was a span of 24 bases. The V gene's germline CDR1 is SGHNT and CDR2 YYREEE (reference sequence). This CDR3 spans 16 amino acids.

A word on this clone: Mismatch with germline at one junction end may stem from a read error. The chain links TRBV7-7 to TRBJ2-1; 8 bases are a match to TRBD1. The germline CDR1 and CDR2 sequences are SSHAT and FNYEAQ (reference sequence). This CDR3 comprises 14 residues. The DNA of the CDR3 is TGTGCTAGCAGCCTAATGCAGGGGGCAAGGGAGCAGTTCTTC. As protein: CASSLMQGAREQFF.

The rearrangement joins TRBV6-1 to TRBJ1-5; 10 nucleotides match TRBD1. The germline CDR1 and CDR2 sequences are MNHNS and SASEGT. The CDR3 has 14 amino acids. J was trimmed by 7 bases and V by 6 bases; bases with no gene match: 6. DNA of the CDR3: TGTGCCAGCAGCGCCGGGACAGGGGACCAGCCCCAGCATTTT. This sequence encodes CASSAGTGDQPQHF.